Each of the 21 T cell receptor beta chains below was sequenced from the same sample in a study of blood T cell repertoires in COVID-19. Produced via immunoSEQ multiplex PCR; TCRdb's table is partial and in-frame only. This table holds more than 250,000 clones, over 65% found once. The sequenced material came from peripheral blood. The source is a man aged 55 to 70 who had recovered from COVID-19.

V usage is TRBV2 and J usage is TRBJ1-6; D is unclear. V was cut by 0 bases and J by 11 bases, with 8 bases left in between. The germline V gene has CDR1 SNHLY and CDR2 FYNNEI. This CDR3 has 13 residues. CDR3 nucleotides: TGTGCCAGCAGTGAAGCGATATCGGCACCCCTCCACTTT. Protein: CASSEAISAPLHF.

The chain has TRBV7-9 and TRBJ2-7; tentatively, D is TRBD1 (6 bases). Germline CDR1 and CDR2: SEHNR and FQNEAQ (reference sequence). The V end lost 0 bases, the J end lost 0 bases, and 9 bases lay between the germline ends. The CDR3 sequence is 15 residues long. DNA of the CDR3: TGTGCCAGCAGCTTAGCAGGGACATACTCCTACGAGCAGTACTTC. This sequence encodes CASSLAGTYSYEQYF.

This clone has a handful of counts. This chain uses TRBV4-1 with TRBJ2-2, with no clear D. V dropped 2 bases and J dropped 5 bases, with 15 bases sitting between them. The CDR3 runs to 16 residues. Germline-derived CDR1 and CDR2 are MGHRA and YSYEKL. The CDR3 nucleotides are TGCGCCAGCAGCCAAATCGGGTTCGTGGTTACCGGGGAGCTGTTTTTT. It is translated as CASSQIGFVVTGELFF.

This chain joins TRBV2 and TRBJ1-1; 7 bases line up with TRBD1. This CDR3 has 11 amino acids. The junction had 4 bases not matched to a gene; V was cut back by 6 bases and J by 9 bases. CDR1 is SNHLY and CDR2 is FYNNEI in the germline V gene. The CDR3 bases are TGTGCCAGCAGAGAGGACAGGAAAGCTTTCTTT. Amino acids: CASREDRKAFF. Full variable domain (missing parts from reference TRBV2 and TRBJ1-1): EPEVTQTPSHQVTQMGQEVILRCVPISNHLYFYWYRQILGQKVEFLVSFYNNEISEKSEIFDDQFSVERPDGSNFTLKIRSTKLEDSAMYFCASREDRKAFFGQGTRLTVV.

V usage is TRBV7-6 and J usage is TRBJ2-1; 10 bases align to TRBD1. The CDR3 spans 16 residues. Germline trimming cut 5 bases from V and 7 bases from J; bases unmatched to any gene: 11. Germline V gives CDR1 SGHVS, CDR2 FNYEAQ. In DNA, the CDR3 is TGTGCCAGCAGCCGGAGGGGAGGACAGGGGGGAAATGAGCAGTTCTTC. It yields the protein CASSRRGGQGGNEQFF.

The table lists this clone with a count of one. The same CDR3 can be traced to other DNA sequences in this sample. This chain uses TRBV6-1 with TRBJ2-7, with 8 bases lining up with TRBD1. The CDR3 extends over 15 amino acids. J gave up 4 bases and V 0 bases, and 5 bases lay outside the gene matches. Per germline, CDR1 MNHNS and CDR2 SASEGT. The DNA of the CDR3 is TGTGCCAGCAGTGAAGCGGGCAGGGGGCTGTACGAGCAGTACTTC. This codes for CASSEAGRGLYEQYF.

The chain carries TRBV14 and TRBJ1-2, with TRBD1 matching 10 bases. Germline trimming cut 1 base from V and 6 bases from J; bases unmatched to any gene: 11. The CDR3 runs 17 residues. Looked up from germline, CDR1 is SGHDN and CDR2 is FVKESK. In DNA form, the CDR3 reads TGTGCCAGCAGCCAAGCGCCCGCGGACAGGGGGAAAGATGGCTACACCTTC. It codes for CASSQAPADRGKDGYTF.

This rearrangement joins TRBV7-3 to TRBJ2-2, with TRBD1 matching over 7 bases. From germline, CDR1 is SGHTA and CDR2 FQGTGA. After removal of 6 bases from V and 5 bases from J, the junction contained 3 bases not matched to a gene. The CDR3 contains 13 residues. This CDR3 is CASRNRGTGELFF. The CDR3 DNA follows: TGTGCCAGCAGGAACAGGGGTACCGGGGAGCTGTTTTTT.

This chain links TRBV9 with TRBJ1-2, with 7 bases identical to TRBD1. CDR1 and CDR2 from the germline V gene are SGDLS and YYNGEE. CDR3 length: 16 residues. The ends lost 0 bases at V and 2 bases at J; junction bases unmatched: 7. Written as DNA, the CDR3 is TGTGCCAGCAGCGTAGATCAGGGGGTGCTAAACTATGGCTACACCTTC. Its translation: CASSVDQGVLNYGYTF. Full variable domain (remainder filled in from reference TRBV9 and TRBJ1-2): DSGVTQTPKHLITATGQRVTLRCSPRSGDLSVYWYQQSLDQGLQFLIQYYNGEERAKGNILERFSAQQFPDLHSELNLSSLELGDSALYFCASSVDQGVLNYGYTFGSGTRLTVV.

The chain combines TRBV4-2 with TRBJ2-3, with TRBD2 matching 13 bases. V lost 4 bases and J lost 6; bases outside the gene matches: 10. CDR3 size: 17 residues. Looked up from germline, CDR1 is LGHNA and CDR2 is YNFKEQ. The DNA for the CDR3 is TGTGCCAGCAGCCTTTCCTCCGGACTAGCGGGGGCTGATACGCAGTATTTT. This encodes CASSLSSGLAGADTQYF.

The chain uses TRBV6-5 and TRBJ2-1, with 8 bases matching TRBD2. The CDR3 runs to 14 residues. V was clipped by 6 bases and J by 9 bases; unmatched bases: 10. CDR1 and CDR2 (germline): MNHEY, SVGAGI. Written as DNA, the CDR3 is TGTGCCAGCAGCCTGGGACTAGTCAGGGGTGAGCAGTTCTTC. It encodes CASSLGLVRGEQFF.

This clone has more than one count but fewer than ten. The chain employs TRBV29-1 and TRBJ2-3, with TRBD2 as a possible D gene (5 bases). Germline V gene sequence: CDR1 SQVTM, CDR2 ANQGSEA. CDR3 length equals 12 residues. The ends were cut back, 4 bases at V and 4 bases at J, with 9 bases in the middle. Written as DNA, the CDR3 is TGCAGCGTTGTACTAGGCGCAGATACGCAGTATTTT. Protein product: CSVVLGADTQYF.

V gene TRBV11-2 combines with J gene TRBJ1-6; 8 bases align to TRBD1. The CDR3 is 15 residues long. With V trimmed by 5 bases and J by 9 bases, 9 bases remained unmatched. The germline V gene encodes CDR1 SGHAT and CDR2 FQNNGV. Here the CDR3 DNA reads TGTGCCAGCAGCAACCCGAACAGGGGGGGTTCACCCCTCCACTTT. This encodes CASSNPNRGGSPLHF. Together with reference TRBV11-2 and TRBJ1-6, the CDR3 gives the full variable domain: EAGVAQSPRYKIIEKRQSVAFWCNPISGHATLYWYQQILGQGPKLLIQFQNNGVVDDSQLPKDRFSAERLKGVDSTLKIQPAKLEDSAVYLCASSNPNRGGSPLHFGNGTRLTVT.

In its sample, this clone was seen a few times. V gene TRBV3-1 (or the pseudogene TRBV3-2) combines with J gene TRBJ1-2; TRBD1 might be the D (6 bases). This CDR3 is built from 15 residues. Germline CDR1 reads LGHDT; CDR2 reads YNNKEL (reference sequence). Trimming took 3 bases from V and 8 from J, leaving 19 bases between them. The CDR3 nucleotides read TGTGCCAGCAGCCAGACACAGGGTATCTTATCGGGCTACACCTTC. This translates into CASSQTQGILSGYTF.

This chain uses TRBV12-3 or TRBV12-4 with TRBJ2-5; D is unclear. With 3 bases removed from V and 1 base from J, the gap between germline ends came to 3 bases. The CDR3 loop spans 12 amino acids. CDR3 sequence: CASSFSQETQYF. The CDR3, as DNA: TGTGCCAGCAGTTTCAGCCAAGAGACCCAGTACTTC.

The J gene is TRBJ1-4, the V gene TRBV6-1; D remains unclear. From germline, CDR1 is MNHNS and CDR2 SASEGT. The CDR3 sequence is 13 residues long. Trimming removed 1 base from V and 7 bases from J, with 7 bases in between. The CDR3 region is CASSEVGREKLFF. The CDR3 DNA is TGTGCCAGCAGTGAAGTCGGTCGTGAAAAACTGTTTTTT.

This clone was counted once. This sequence joins TRBV5-1 and TRBJ2-1; D not certain. Germline V gene data show CDR1 as SGHRS and CDR2 as YFSETQ. The CDR3 runs to 14 residues. Trimming stripped 3 bases from V and 8 bases from J, with 15 bases between. The CDR3 loop is CASSSRVSRDEQFF. Here the CDR3 DNA reads TGCGCCAGCAGCTCCCGGGTTTCCCGGGATGAGCAGTTCTTC. Combining the CDR3 with reference TRBV5-1 and TRBJ2-1 gives the whole variable domain KAGVTQTPRYLIKTRGQQVTLSCSPISGHRSVSWYQQTPGQGLQFLFEYFSETQRNKGNFPGRFSGRQFSNSRSEMNVSTLELGDSALYLCASSSRVSRDEQFFGPGTRLTVL.

This rearrangement joins TRBV19 to TRBJ2-3, with a possible D match to TRBD2 (6 bases). CDR1 is LNHDA and CDR2 is SQIVND in the germline V gene (reference sequence). V lost 3 bases and J lost 6, with 16 bases in between. The CDR3 has 15 amino acids. CDR3 sequence: CASSMRRERSDTQYF. CDR3 coding DNA: TGTGCCAGTAGTATGCGACGGGAGCGTTCTGATACGCAGTATTTT.

This clone was detected once. The chain is built from TRBV14 and TRBJ1-2, with 9 nucleotides matching TRBD1. The CDR3 length is 15 residues. CDR1 and CDR2 (germline): SGHDN, FVKESK. Trimming took 2 bases from V and 2 from J; bases not matched to a gene: 3. This chain's CDR3 is CASSQLQGANYGYTF. The CDR3 DNA sequence: TGTGCCAGCAGCCAATTACAGGGGGCGAACTATGGCTACACCTTC.

This clone was observed once. The gene calls are TRBV6-5 and TRBJ2-7; D may be TRBD2 (6 bases). CDR3 length equals 14 residues. Germline CDR1 and CDR2: MNHEY and SVGAGI. V shed 10 bases and J shed 5 bases, with 21 bases lying between them. The CDR3 DNA follows: TGTGCCATCTGCCGGGACTCACCGGTCAACGAGCAGTACTTC. The encoded protein is CAICRDSPVNEQYF.

The chain uses TRBV10-3 and TRBJ2-5, with TRBD2 as a possible D gene (7 bases). Germline V CDR1 and CDR2: ENHRY, SYGVKD. The CDR3 is 12 residues long. V lost 8 bases, J lost 5 bases, and 12 bases lay in between. The CDR3 nucleotides are TGTGCCATCTCGGGGGGCACGGAGACCCAGTACTTC. Its translation: CAISGGTETQYF.